The source of this T cell receptor (beta chain) is a study of siplizumab effects on memory and regulatory T cells. TCRdb's table, derived via immunoSEQ multiplex PCR, lists solely in-frame clones and lacks some. The table has about 110,000 clones, 80% to 95% seen once. For this clone: Its antigen is unidentified.

Findings of the study overall: There was no confirmation of the suppressive function of proliferating Tregs from siplizumab cultures. Apparently key alloresponse contributors, naive T cells also seemed more diverse than memory cells. The average Treg-derived proportion among mappable alloreactive CD4+ clones was 65% to 70% with siplizumab versus about 27% in controls. No naive or memory phenotype could be assigned to roughly 75-95% of proliferating clones.

Specimen: CD4+ T cells sorted from blood. This TCR derives from a human donor in good health.

The CDR3 is CASSHPGPSLYEQYF. The CDR3 DNA reads as TGCGCCAGCAGTCACCCTGGACCGAGCCTCTACGAGCAGTACTTC. The chain uses TRBV23-1 and TRBJ2-7, with D unresolved. TRBV23-1 is reported as an ORF; its role is uncertain. The V end lost 3 bases, the J end lost 3 bases, and 15 bases lay between the germline ends. The CDR3 contains 15 residues.